What follows are 10 T cell receptor beta chains derived from one specimen sequenced in a study of T-cell reconstitution after alpha-beta-depleted transplantation in children. Preparation of the TCRbeta library used unique molecular identifiers. TCRdb reprocessed the PCR reads with MiXCR, giving one entry per CDR3 protein. This sample has 350,000 to 500,000 distinct CDR3 sequences; around 46% occur once, and the top ten carry 27%. This sample comprised PBMCs, obtained before TCRalphabeta/CD19-depleted stem cell transplant. Source of these receptors: a girl aged 2 to 10 with aplastic anemia, due to receive a stem cell transplant.

This clonotype was detected a few times. The chain combines TRBV6-6 with TRBJ2-7; 7 bases agree with TRBD1. The CDR3 spans 13 residues. Trimming at V came to 7 bases and at J to 4 bases, leaving 7 bases not matched to a gene. Germline lookup yields CDR1 MNHNY and CDR2 SVGAGI (reference sequence). The CDR3: CASTLFRGYEQYF. In nucleotides, the CDR3 is TGTGCCAGCACCCTTTTCAGGGGGTACGAGCAGTACTTC.

This chain joins TRBV27 and TRBJ2-1; the match to TRBD1 covers 9 bases. Trimming took 5 bases from V and 11 from J; bases not matched to a gene: 16. The CDR3 consists of 16 residues. Germline V lookup: CDR1 MNHEY, CDR2 SMNVEV (reference sequence). The CDR3 nucleotides read TGTGCCAGCAGTCCCTCGGGACAGGGTAGATCGAGTAAGCAGTTCTTC. Amino acid sequence: CASSPSGQGRSSKQFF.

Only a few counts were recorded for this clonotype. This chain uses TRBV20-1 with TRBJ1-1, with 9 bases matching TRBD1. V shed 6 bases, J shed 3 bases, and the junction held 11 bases outside the gene matches. CDR3 length: 15 amino acids. CDR1 and CDR2 (germline): DFQATT, SNEGSKA (reference sequence). CDR3 bases: TGCAGTGCCCGTCACTTACAGGGGGCACACACTGAAGCTTTCTTT. Encoded protein: CSARHLQGAHTEAFF.

The rearrangement links TRBV5-1 to TRBJ1-1; D ambiguous. V lost 3 bases to trimming and J lost 1 base, with 13 bases between them. CDR1 and CDR2 from the germline V gene are SGHRS and YFSETQ. The CDR3 extends over 15 amino acids. CDR3 bases: TGCGCCAGCAGCTGGGAAGGACGGGGGAACACTGAAGCTTTCTTT. Its protein is CASSWEGRGNTEAFF.

The J gene is TRBJ2-7, the V gene TRBV29-1, with D possibly matching TRBD1 (5 bases). V was cut by 1 base and J by 6 bases, with 13 bases left in between. Germline CDR1 is SQVTM and CDR2 is ANQGSEA. The CDR3 is 13 amino acids. CDR3: CSVEASEGAEQYF. The CDR3 DNA is TGCAGCGTTGAAGCGTCAGAAGGGGCCGAGCAGTACTTC.

In this sample, this clonotype turned up many times. The V and J genes are TRBV29-1 and TRBJ2-3; no reliable D call. Trimming removed 0 bases from V and 5 bases from J, with 12 bases in between. The CDR3 covers 14 residues. CDR1 is SQVTM, CDR2 ANQGSEA, per germline. The CDR3 DNA sequence: TGCAGCGTTGAAGAGCGTGGGGAAAAAGATACGCAGTATTTT. The encoded protein is CSVEERGEKDTQYF.

Many counts were recorded for this clonotype. The DNA of the CDR3 is TGTGCCAGCAGCAGGGGCAGCGTCTCCTACGAGCAGTACTTC. Amino acid sequence: CASSRGSVSYEQYF. The V and J genes are TRBV7-9 and TRBJ2-7; D is perhaps TRBD1 (5 bases). CDR1 SEHNR and CDR2 FQNEAQ come from the germline V gene (reference sequence). V lost 5 bases and J lost 0, with 11 bases in between. The CDR3 sequence is 14 residues long.

This clonotype was detected ten times or more. This chain joins TRBV28 and TRBJ2-7; possibly TRBD1 or TRBD2 for D (5 bases each). The V end was cut by 2 bases, the J end by 3 bases, with 14 bases between. Germline values: CDR1 MDHEN, CDR2 SYDVKM. The CDR3 has 15 residues. The CDR3 reads CASSLGTGLGYEQYF. Here the CDR3 DNA reads TGTGCCAGCAGTTTAGGGACGGGTTTGGGCTACGAGCAGTACTTC. The full variable domain, completed using reference TRBV28 and TRBJ2-7, is DVKVTQSSRYLVKRTGEKVFLECVQDMDHENMFWYRQDPGLGLRLIYFSYDVKMKEKGDIPEGYSVSREKKERFSLILESASTNQTSMYLCASSLGTGLGYEQYFGPGTRLTVT.

V is TRBV7-2 and J is TRBJ2-2; tentative D call: TRBD2 (5 bases). Per the germline V gene, CDR1 is SGHTA and CDR2 is FQGNSA. V dropped 5 bases and J dropped 6 bases, with 10 bases sitting between them. CDR3 length: 13 amino acids. This CDR3 reads CASSARTPGELFF. For the CDR3, the DNA is TGTGCCAGCAGCGCAAGGACTCCCGGGGAGCTGTTTTTT.

DNA of the CDR3: TGCAGTGTAAGGCGGGAATCCCAAGAGACCCAGTACTTC. It is translated as CSVRRESQETQYF. This sequence joins TRBV20-1 and TRBJ2-5, with D maybe TRBD2 (6 bases). Germline V gene data show CDR1 as DFQATT and CDR2 as SNEGSKA (reference sequence). The CDR3 consists of 13 residues. V was shortened by 7 bases and J by 1 base, with 13 bases between the two germline ends.